These 18 T cell receptor beta chains were sequenced from one sample in a study of blood T cell repertoires in COVID-19. TCRdb's copy holds only in-frame clones and misses some; the assay was immunoSEQ multiplex PCR. The sample has fewer than 350,000 clones, around 85% seen once. Sequenced: PBMCs or T cells enriched from blood (not recorded which). Receptors were obtained from a woman aged 35 to 49 who had recovered from COVID-19.

A few counts support this clone. The chain combines TRBV28 with TRBJ2-7; TRBD1 matches 9 bases. CDR1 and CDR2 (germline): MDHEN, SYDVKM. The CDR3 has 15 residues. V dropped 6 bases and J dropped 6; count of bases not matched to a gene: 12. The CDR3 DNA follows: TGTGCCAGCAGGGCAACCACAGGGGGCGCGGTCGAGCAGTACTTC. Translation: CASRATTGGAVEQYF.

The chain carries TRBV7-9 and TRBJ1-1; 7 bases agree with TRBD1. CDR3 size: 15 residues. The V segment lost 6 bases and the J segment 1 base; nucleotides outside the gene matches: 8. CDR1 is SEHNR, CDR2 FQNEAQ, per germline (reference sequence). The DNA for the CDR3 is TGTGCCAGCAGTCGCACCGGGACAGCGAACACTGAAGCTTTCTTT. Translating it yields CASSRTGTANTEAFF.

The chain carries TRBV7-9 and TRBJ2-7; D perhaps matches TRBD2 (6 bases). Looked up from germline, CDR1 is SEHNR and CDR2 is FQNEAQ (reference sequence). The CDR3 loop spans 13 amino acids. Trimming took 7 bases from V and 6 from J, leaving 16 bases between them. CDR3 sequence reads: CASTEHGEAEQYF. DNA for the CDR3: TGTGCCAGCACCGAACACGGGGAGGCCGAGCAGTACTTC.

The chain employs TRBV5-6 and TRBJ1-5, with D tentatively TRBD1 (5 bases). Germline-derived CDR1 and CDR2 are SGHDT and YYEEEE. Trimming stripped 2 bases from V and 2 bases from J, with 14 bases between. This CDR3 contains 16 residues. The CDR3 DNA is TGTGCCAGCAGCTTTCTAGGGGCCATCGGCAATCAGCCCCAGCATTTT. Its protein product is CASSFLGAIGNQPQHF.

This clone appeared once. CDR3 nucleotides: TGTGCCATCAGTGAGTCGACGGGGGAGGTGGGGCAGCCCCAGCATTTT. This codes for CAISESTGEVGQPQHF. The rearrangement uses TRBV10-3 and TRBJ1-5; the D gene is possibly TRBD1 (5 bases). CDR3 length: 16 residues. Germline CDR1 is ENHRY and CDR2 is SYGVKD. Trimming pared 0 bases from V and 7 bases from J, leaving 16 bases between.

The chain joins TRBV11-2 to TRBJ2-7, with D perhaps matching TRBD1 (7 bases). Trimming cost V 5 bases and J 1 base, with 15 bases left between them. This CDR3 region has 15 residues. Per the germline V gene, CDR1 is SGHAT and CDR2 is FQNNGV. The CDR3 DNA reads TGTGCCAGCAGCCAGGGGGGTTGGGGTTCCTACGAGCAGTACTTC. This codes for CASSQGGWGSYEQYF.

The V gene is TRBV5-4, the J gene TRBJ2-5, with D maybe TRBD2 (6 bases). Germline CDR1 and CDR2: SGHNT and YYREEE (reference sequence). V dropped 3 bases and J dropped 5 bases, with 11 bases sitting between them. The CDR3 runs to 13 residues. DNA for the CDR3: TGTGCCAGCAGCTCGGAGGCGGGGGAGACCCAGTACTTC. Its protein is CASSSEAGETQYF.

The chain employs TRBV20-1 and TRBJ2-7; maybe TRBD2 (5 bases). Between the trimmed V and J ends, which lost 3 bases and 6 bases, there was a span of 18 bases. Per germline, CDR1 DFQATT and CDR2 SNEGSKA (reference sequence). The CDR3 is 14 amino acids. The CDR3, as DNA: TGCAGTGCTAGTCGGGCTAGCCCACCCCTCGAGCAGTACTTC. Amino acids: CSASRASPPLEQYF.

The CDR3 here is CASGEIRVRSPLHF. CDR3 sequence (DNA): TGTGCCAGCGGCGAGATCAGGGTTCGGTCACCCCTCCACTTT. This chain links TRBV27 with TRBJ1-6; tentative D call: TRBD1 (5 bases). This CDR3 is 14 amino acids long. V gave up 8 bases and J gave up 10 bases, with 18 bases separating them. CDR1 is MNHEY and CDR2 is SMNVEV in the germline V gene (reference sequence).

The gene calls are TRBV6-2 or TRBV6-3 and TRBJ2-5; 7 nucleotides line up with TRBD2. The CDR3 consists of 14 residues. Germline trimming cut 1 base from V and 5 bases from J; bases unmatched to any gene: 4. CDR1 and CDR2 (germline): MNHEY, SVGEGT. The CDR3 sequence: CASSYFGGMETQYF. In DNA form, the CDR3 reads TGTGCCAGCAGTTACTTCGGGGGGATGGAGACCCAGTACTTC.

The chain recombines TRBV30 with TRBJ2-3; no reliable D call. CDR1 is GTSNPN, CDR2 SVGIG, per germline (reference sequence). V was cut by 2 bases and J by 2 bases, with 5 bases left in between. The CDR3 consists of 12 residues. The CDR3 bases are TGTGCCTGGAGTCCCTTCACAGATACGCAGTATTTT. This codes for CAWSPFTDTQYF.

The chain employs TRBV6-5 and TRBJ1-3; D uncertain. Trimming stripped 7 bases from V and 0 bases from J, with 13 bases between. The germline V gene has CDR1 MNHEY and CDR2 SVGAGI. The CDR3 loop spans 15 amino acids. The CDR3 DNA is TGTGCCAGCACCCTAGACTTAGACTCTGGAAACACCATATATTTT. This codes for CASTLDLDSGNTIYF.

V is TRBV5-1 and J is TRBJ1-3, with a possible D match to TRBD1 (6 bases). CDR3 length: 17 amino acids. Germline V gene data show CDR1 as SGHRS and CDR2 as YFSETQ. V lost 0 bases to trimming and J lost 0 bases, with 13 bases between them. As DNA, the CDR3 is TGCGCCAGCAGCTTGGACAGGGTGAGCAGCTCTGGAAACACCATATATTTT. Translating gives CASSLDRVSSSGNTIYF.

This clone was picked up one time. The chain uses TRBV5-6 and TRBJ2-5; D remains ambiguous. The length of the CDR3 is 13 residues. The germline V gene encodes CDR1 SGHDT and CDR2 YYEEEE. The germline V and J ends were trimmed by 4 bases and 4 bases, with 11 bases remaining between them. In nucleotides, the CDR3 is TGTGCCAGCAGCCTAACAGCAGGAGAGACCCAGTACTTC. Residues: CASSLTAGETQYF.

This chain uses TRBV28 with TRBJ2-7, with TRBD2 matching over 8 bases. The CDR3 length is 14 residues. The germline CDR1 and CDR2 sequences are MDHEN and SYDVKM. V shed 7 bases and J 0 bases; nucleotides not matched to a gene: 5. This CDR3 reads CASKPGGSSYEQYF. In DNA, the CDR3 is TGTGCCAGCAAACCGGGAGGGTCCTCCTACGAGCAGTACTTC.

V and J are TRBV28 and TRBJ2-7; weak D call: TRBD2 (6 bases). Trimming left V 5 bases short and J 2 bases short, with 13 bases between. Germline V gives CDR1 MDHEN, CDR2 SYDVKM. The CDR3 loop spans 14 amino acids. CDR3 DNA sequence: TGTGCCAGCAGTATAGGCGGGAAGACCTACGAGCAGTACTTC. Its translation: CASSIGGKTYEQYF.

Regarding this clone: A junction boundary mismatches the germline segment, possibly from a read error. This sequence joins TRBV20-1 and TRBJ1-2, with no clear D. CDR3 length: 11 residues. CDR1 and CDR2 (germline): DFQATT, SNEGSKA (reference sequence). CDR3: CSAIASTGLAF. The DNA of the CDR3 is TGCAGTGCTATTGCTTCCACCGGACTGGCCTTC.

CDR3 region: CASSLKPGLNTDTQYF. The CDR3 DNA reads as TGTGCCAGCAGCTTAAAGCCGGGACTAAACACAGATACGCAGTATTTT. The chain carries TRBV7-2 and TRBJ2-3, with TRBD2 identical over 7 bases. V shed 2 bases, J shed 2 bases, and the junction held 7 bases outside the gene matches. There are 16 residues in the CDR3. Germline V gene sequence: CDR1 SGHTA, CDR2 FQGNSA.